This T cell receptor beta chain was found in a study of shared T cell receptors in the human thymus. Sequenced by immunoSEQ multiplex PCR; TCRdb stores in-frame clones only, minus some. The sample yields around 68,000 clones, over 90% seen once. This TCR was sampled from a human donor. Sequenced: thymocytes.

CDR3 amino acids: CASSLSHREGKNIQYF. In DNA, the CDR3 is TGTGCCAGCAGCTTATCCCATCGCGAGGGCAAAAACATTCAGTACTTC. The chain employs TRBV11-3 and TRBJ2-4, with D possibly TRBD2 on 5 matching bases. The V gene's germline CDR1 is SGHNT and CDR2 YENEEA. V lost 2 bases and J 3 bases, leaving 14 bases between the germline ends. The CDR3 has 16 residues.